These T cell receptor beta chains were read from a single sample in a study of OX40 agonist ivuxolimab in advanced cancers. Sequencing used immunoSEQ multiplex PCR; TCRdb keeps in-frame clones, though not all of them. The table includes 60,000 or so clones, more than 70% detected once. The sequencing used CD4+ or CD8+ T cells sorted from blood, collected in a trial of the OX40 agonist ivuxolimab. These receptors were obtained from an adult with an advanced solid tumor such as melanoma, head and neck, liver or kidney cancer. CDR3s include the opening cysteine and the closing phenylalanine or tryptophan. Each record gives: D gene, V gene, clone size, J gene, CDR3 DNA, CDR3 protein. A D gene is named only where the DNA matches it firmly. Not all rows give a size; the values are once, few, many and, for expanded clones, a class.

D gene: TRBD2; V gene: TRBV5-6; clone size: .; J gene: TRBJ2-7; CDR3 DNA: TGTGCCAGCAGCCCGATGACTAGCGGGGGGAACGAGCAGTACTTC; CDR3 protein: CASSPMTSGGNEQYF
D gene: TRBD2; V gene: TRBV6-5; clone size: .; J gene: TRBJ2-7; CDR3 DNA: TGTGCCAGCAGTTCCCGGACTAGTGAGTACTTC; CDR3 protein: CASSSRTSEYF
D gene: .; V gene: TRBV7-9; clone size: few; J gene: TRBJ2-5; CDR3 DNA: TGTGCCAGCAGCCCAATGTCGGCGGGAAAGGAGACCCAGTACTTC; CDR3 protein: CASSPMSAGKETQYF
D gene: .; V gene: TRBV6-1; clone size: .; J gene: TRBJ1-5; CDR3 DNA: TGTGCCAGCAGTGAGGCAGGAATTAATCAGCCCCAGCATTTT; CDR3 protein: CASSEAGINQPQHF
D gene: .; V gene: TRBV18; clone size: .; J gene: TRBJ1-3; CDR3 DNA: TGTGCCAGCTCACCCCCGCTGGAGCTACTCTCTGGAAACACCATATATTTT; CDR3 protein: CASSPPLELLSGNTIYF
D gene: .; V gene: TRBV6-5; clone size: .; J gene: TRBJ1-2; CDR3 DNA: TGTGCCAGCAGCCCCGCTGGGGGCTATGGCTACACCTTC; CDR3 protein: CASSPAGGYGYTF
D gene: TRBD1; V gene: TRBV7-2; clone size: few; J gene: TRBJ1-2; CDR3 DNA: TGTGCCAGCAGCTCCCAACGACAGGGAGGGAAGACCTTC; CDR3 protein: CASSSQRQGGKTF
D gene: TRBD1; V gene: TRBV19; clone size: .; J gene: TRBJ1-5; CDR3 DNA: TGTGCCAGTAGTCCTGGACAGGGGGGGCAGCCCCAGCATTTT; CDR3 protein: CASSPGQGGQPQHF
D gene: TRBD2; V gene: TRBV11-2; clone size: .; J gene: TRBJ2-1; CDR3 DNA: TGTGCCAGCAGCTCGGGACTAGCGAGAATCTTC; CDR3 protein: CASSSGLARIF
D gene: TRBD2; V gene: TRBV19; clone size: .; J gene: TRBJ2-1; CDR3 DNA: TGTGCCAGTAAGGAGGGAGGGTTCTCCTACAATGAGCAGTTCTTC; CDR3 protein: CASKEGGFSYNEQFF
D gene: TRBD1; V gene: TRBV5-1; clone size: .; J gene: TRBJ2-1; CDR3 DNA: TGCGCCAGCAGTCCCGGGACAGGGGTCTACGAGCAGTTCTTC; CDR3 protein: CASSPGTGVYEQFF
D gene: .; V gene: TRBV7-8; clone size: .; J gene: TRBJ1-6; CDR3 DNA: TGTGCCAGCAGCTTCAGACCGCAGGGAGGCAATTCACCCCTCCACTTT; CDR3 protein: CASSFRPQGGNSPLHF
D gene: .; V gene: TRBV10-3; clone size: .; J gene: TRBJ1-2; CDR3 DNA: TGTGCCATCACTCCCGGTAATTATGGCTACACCTTC; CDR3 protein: CAITPGNYGYTF
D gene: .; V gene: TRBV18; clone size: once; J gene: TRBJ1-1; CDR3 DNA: TGTGCCAGCTCGGCTAACAGGATCGGTGCTTCCACTGAAGCTTTCTTT; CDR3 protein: CASSANRIGASTEAFF
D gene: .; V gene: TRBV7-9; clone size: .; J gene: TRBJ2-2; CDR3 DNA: TGTGCCAGCAGTGCTAACGGGGGAATCAACACCGGGGAGCTGTTTTTT; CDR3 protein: CASSANGGINTGELFF
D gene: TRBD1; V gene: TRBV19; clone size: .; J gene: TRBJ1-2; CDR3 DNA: TGTGCCAGTAGTGCGCCCGGGACAGGCGACTATGGCTACACCTTC; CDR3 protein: CASSAPGTGDYGYTF
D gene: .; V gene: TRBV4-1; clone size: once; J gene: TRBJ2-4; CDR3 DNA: TGCGCCAGCAGCCAAGGTAACGGAGGCAACATTCAGTACTTC; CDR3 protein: CASSQGNGGNIQYF
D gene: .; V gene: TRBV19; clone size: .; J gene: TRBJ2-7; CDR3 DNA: TGTGCCAGTAGTCTTTCCCCCTCCTACGAGCAGTACTTC; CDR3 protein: CASSLSPSYEQYF
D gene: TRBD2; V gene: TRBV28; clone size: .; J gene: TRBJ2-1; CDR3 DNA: TGTGCCAGCAGTCCCGGGACTAGCGGGAGTAGGAATGAGCAGTTCTTC; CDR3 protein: CASSPGTSGSRNEQFF
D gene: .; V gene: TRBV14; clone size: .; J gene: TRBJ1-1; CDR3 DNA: TGTGCCAGCAGCCACCTGGACTCCAGTCTCATGAACACTGAAGCTTTCTTT; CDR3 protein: CASSHLDSSLMNTEAFF
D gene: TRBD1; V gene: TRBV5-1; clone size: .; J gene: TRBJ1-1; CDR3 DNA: TGCGCCAGCAGCACGGGACAGGGGGCAAGAAGGACTGAAGCTTTCTTT; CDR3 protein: CASSTGQGARRTEAFF
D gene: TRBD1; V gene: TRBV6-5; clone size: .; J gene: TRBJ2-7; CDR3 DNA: TGTGCCAGCAGACTCCAGGGGGAAATATACGAGCAGTACTTC; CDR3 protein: CASRLQGEIYEQYF
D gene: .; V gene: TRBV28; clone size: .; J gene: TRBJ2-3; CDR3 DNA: TGTGCCAGCAGTTTATCTCCCGGACTGGGATCTAGCACAGATACGCAGTATTTT; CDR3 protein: CASSLSPGLGSSTDTQYF
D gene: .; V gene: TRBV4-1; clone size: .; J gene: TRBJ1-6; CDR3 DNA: TGCGCCAGCAGCCAAGACGCGACGACCTATAATTCACCCCTCCACTTT; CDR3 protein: CASSQDATTYNSPLHF
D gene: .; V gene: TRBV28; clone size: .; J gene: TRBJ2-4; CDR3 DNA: TGTGCCAGCAGTTCGATACCGGGACTTATTATAGCCAAAAACATTCAGTACTTC; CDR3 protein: CASSSIPGLIIAKNIQYF
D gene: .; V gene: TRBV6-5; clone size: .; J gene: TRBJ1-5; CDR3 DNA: TGTGCCAGCAGTCCAGGGGGCAATCAGCCCCAGCATTTT; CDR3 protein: CASSPGGNQPQHF
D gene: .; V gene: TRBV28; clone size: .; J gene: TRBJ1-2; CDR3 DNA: TGTGCCAGCAGTTTAAACGGGTATGGCTACACCTTC; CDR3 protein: CASSLNGYGYTF
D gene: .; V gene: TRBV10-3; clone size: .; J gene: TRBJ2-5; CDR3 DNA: TGTGCCATCAGTGAGGGGGTTAGCAGCCAAGAGACCCAGTACTTC; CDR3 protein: CAISEGVSSQETQYF